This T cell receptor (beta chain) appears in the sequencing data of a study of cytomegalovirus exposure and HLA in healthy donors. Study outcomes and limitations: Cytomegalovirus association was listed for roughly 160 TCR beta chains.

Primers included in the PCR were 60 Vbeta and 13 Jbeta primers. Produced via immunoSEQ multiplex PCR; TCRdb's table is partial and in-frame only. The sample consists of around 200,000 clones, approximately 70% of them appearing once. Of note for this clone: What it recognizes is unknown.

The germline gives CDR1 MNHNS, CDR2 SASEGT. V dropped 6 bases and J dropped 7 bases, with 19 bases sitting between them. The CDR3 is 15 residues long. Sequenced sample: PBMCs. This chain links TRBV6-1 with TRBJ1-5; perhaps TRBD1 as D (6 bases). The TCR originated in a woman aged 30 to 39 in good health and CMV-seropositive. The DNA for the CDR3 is TGTGCCAGCAGCCCAGAGGGGGGGGGCTGGCAGCCCCAGCATTTT. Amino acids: CASSPEGGGWQPQHF.